This TCR beta chain derives from a study of T cells after yellow fever vaccination. They built TCR cDNA with 5'RACE template switching, a step that put in a universal primer site and UMIs. Via MiXCR, TCRdb re-called the 5' RACE reads, giving one row per CDR3 protein. This sample carries some 300,000 distinct CDR3 sequences, roughly 8.7% of them seen once, and the ten largest clones take around 3.4%. This clonotype was sampled from a man between 18 and 35 years old who received the YFV17D yellow fever vaccine. The sequencing here drew on CD4+ T cells sorted from PBMCs, taken 5 days after the yellow fever booster vaccination.

CDR3 in DNA: TGTGCCAGCAGCTCAGCCCCCGGGGCCGGGGAGCTGTTTTTT. Its protein is CASSSAPGAGELFF. The J gene is TRBJ2-2, the V gene TRBV7-6; tentative D call: TRBD2 (5 bases). The V gene lost 4 bases and the J gene lost 6 bases, with 12 bases spanning the gap. The CDR3 is 14 residues long. Germline V lookup: CDR1 SGHVS, CDR2 FNYEAQ.